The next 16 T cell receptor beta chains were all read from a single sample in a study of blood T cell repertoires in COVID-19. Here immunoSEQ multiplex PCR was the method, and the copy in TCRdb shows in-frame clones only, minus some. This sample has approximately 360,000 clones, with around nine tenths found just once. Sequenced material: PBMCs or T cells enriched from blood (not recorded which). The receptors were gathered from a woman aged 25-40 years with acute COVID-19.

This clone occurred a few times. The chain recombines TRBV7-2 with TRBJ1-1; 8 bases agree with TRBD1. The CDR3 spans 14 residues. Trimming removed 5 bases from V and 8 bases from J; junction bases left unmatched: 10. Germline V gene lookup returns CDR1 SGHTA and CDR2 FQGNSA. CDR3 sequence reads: CASSLFGDRNEAFF. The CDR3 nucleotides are TGTGCCAGCAGCCTTTTTGGGGACAGGAACGAAGCTTTCTTT.

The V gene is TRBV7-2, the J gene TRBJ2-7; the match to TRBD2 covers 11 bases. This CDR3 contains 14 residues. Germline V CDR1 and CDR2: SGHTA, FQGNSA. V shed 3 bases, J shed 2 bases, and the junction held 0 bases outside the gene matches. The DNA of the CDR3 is TGTGCCAGCAGCTTGACTAGCGGGACCTACGAGCAGTACTTC. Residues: CASSLTSGTYEQYF.

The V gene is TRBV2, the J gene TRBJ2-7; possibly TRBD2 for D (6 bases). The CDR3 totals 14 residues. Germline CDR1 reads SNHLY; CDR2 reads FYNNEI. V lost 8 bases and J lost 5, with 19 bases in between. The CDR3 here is CASSVTGGYHEQYF. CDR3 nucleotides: TGTGCCAGCTCCGTAACTGGGGGGTACCACGAGCAGTACTTC.

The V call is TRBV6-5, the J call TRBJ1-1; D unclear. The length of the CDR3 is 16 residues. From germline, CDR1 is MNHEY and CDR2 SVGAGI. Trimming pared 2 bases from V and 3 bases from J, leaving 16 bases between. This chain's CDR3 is CASSYVAGEGDTEAFF. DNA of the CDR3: TGTGCCAGCAGTTACGTAGCAGGAGAGGGTGACACTGAAGCTTTCTTT.

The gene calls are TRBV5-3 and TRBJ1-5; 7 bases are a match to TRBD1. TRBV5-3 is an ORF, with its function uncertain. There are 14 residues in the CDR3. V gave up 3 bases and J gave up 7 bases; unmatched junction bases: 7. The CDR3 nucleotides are TGTGCCAGAAGCTCCGGGGCAGGGGGGCAGCCCCAGCATTTT. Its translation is CARSSGAGGQPQHF.

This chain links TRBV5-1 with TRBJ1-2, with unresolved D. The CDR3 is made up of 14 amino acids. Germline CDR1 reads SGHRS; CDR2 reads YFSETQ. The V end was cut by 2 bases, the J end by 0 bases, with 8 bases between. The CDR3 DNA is TGCGCCAGCAGCTTAGCCAATTCTAACTATGGCTACACCTTC. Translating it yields CASSLANSNYGYTF.

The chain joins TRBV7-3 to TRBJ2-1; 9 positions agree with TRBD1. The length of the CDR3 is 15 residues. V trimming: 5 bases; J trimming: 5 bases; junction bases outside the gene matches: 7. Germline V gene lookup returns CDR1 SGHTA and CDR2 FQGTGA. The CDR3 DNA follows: TGTGCCAGCAGCCCTACCGGGACAGGGAACAATGAGCAGTTCTTC. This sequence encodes CASSPTGTGNNEQFF.

The CDR3 here is CASSTQQGAFYEQYF. The CDR3 DNA sequence: TGTGCCAGCAGTACCCAACAGGGGGCCTTCTACGAGCAGTACTTC. This chain connects TRBV2 to TRBJ2-7, with 9 bases fitting TRBD1. The CDR3 spans 15 residues. V shed 5 bases and J 3 bases; nucleotides not matched to a gene: 8. Germline-derived CDR1 and CDR2 are SNHLY and FYNNEI.

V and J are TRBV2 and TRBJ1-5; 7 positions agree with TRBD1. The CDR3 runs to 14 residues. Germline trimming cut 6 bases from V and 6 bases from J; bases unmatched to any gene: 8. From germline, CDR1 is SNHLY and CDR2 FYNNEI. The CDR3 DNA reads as TGTGCCAGCAGCCCAGGGGGTCCAGGTCAGCCCCAGCATTTT. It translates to CASSPGGPGQPQHF.

The CDR3 DNA sequence: TGTGCCAGCAGGACAAATAACTATGGCTACACCTTC. As protein: CASRTNNYGYTF. V is TRBV6-5 and J is TRBJ1-2; no clear D gene. The CDR3 consists of 12 residues. V lost 6 bases, J lost 1 base, and 6 bases lay in between. Germline lookup yields CDR1 MNHEY and CDR2 SVGAGI.

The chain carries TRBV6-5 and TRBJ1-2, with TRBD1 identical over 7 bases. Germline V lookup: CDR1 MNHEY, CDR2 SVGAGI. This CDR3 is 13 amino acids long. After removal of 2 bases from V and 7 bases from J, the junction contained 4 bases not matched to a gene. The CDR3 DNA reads TGTGCCAGCAGTTACGGAGGGGGCTTTGGCTACACCTTC. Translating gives CASSYGGGFGYTF.

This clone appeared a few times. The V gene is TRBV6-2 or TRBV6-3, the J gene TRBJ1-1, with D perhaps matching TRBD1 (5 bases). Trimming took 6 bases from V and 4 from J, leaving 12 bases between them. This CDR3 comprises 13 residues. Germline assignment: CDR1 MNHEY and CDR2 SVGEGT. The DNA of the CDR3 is TGTGCCAGCAGCGCTGCGGGGGGCACTGAAGCTTTCTTT. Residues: CASSAAGGTEAFF.

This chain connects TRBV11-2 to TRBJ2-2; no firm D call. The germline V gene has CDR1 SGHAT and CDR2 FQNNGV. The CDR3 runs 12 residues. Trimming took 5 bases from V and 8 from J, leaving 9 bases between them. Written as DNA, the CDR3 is TGTGCCAGCAGCCCAAACGGGGGGGAGCTGTTTTTT. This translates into CASSPNGGELFF.

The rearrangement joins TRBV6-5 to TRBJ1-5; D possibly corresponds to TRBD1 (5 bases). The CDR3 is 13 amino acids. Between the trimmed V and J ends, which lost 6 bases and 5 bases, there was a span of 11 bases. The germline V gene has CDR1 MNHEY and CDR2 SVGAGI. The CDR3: CASRADSYQPQHF. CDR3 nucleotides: TGTGCCAGCAGGGCAGACAGTTATCAGCCCCAGCATTTT.

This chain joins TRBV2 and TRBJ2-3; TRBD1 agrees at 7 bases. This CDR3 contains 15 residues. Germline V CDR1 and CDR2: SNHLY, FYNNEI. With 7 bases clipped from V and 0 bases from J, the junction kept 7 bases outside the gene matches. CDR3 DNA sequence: TGTGCCAGCAACCCGGACAGGTTTAGCACAGATACGCAGTATTTT. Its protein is CASNPDRFSTDTQYF.

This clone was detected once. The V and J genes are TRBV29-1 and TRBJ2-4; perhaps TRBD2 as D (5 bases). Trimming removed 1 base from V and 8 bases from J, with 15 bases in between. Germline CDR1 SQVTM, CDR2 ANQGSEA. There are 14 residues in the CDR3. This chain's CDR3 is CSVEVGSERDIQYF. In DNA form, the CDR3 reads TGCAGCGTTGAAGTGGGGAGCGAAAGGGACATTCAGTACTTC.